These T cell receptor beta chains were read from a single sample in a study of vaccination and CD4 T cells after COVID-19. TCRdb redid the calling of the PCR reads with MiXCR, one entry per CDR3 protein. The sample records approximately 5,000 distinct CDR3 sequences, around 28% being singletons. Their cognate antigens are unknown. The specimen was CD4+ T cells from blood, cultured in vitro. These receptors came from a human donor in good health. Each CDR3 is given with its conserved first and last residue. The order of the fields is V gene, clone size, D gene, J gene, CDR3 DNA, CDR3 protein. The D gene is left open where the match is weak. A row's size may be missing; if present it is once, few, many or a size class.

v_gene: TRBV6-2/TRBV6-3
abundance: .
d_gene: .
j_gene: TRBJ1-1
CDR3nt: TGTGCCAGCCGGTGGACGGCGACTAGTGAAGCTTTCTTT
CDR3aa: CASRWTATSEAFF

v_gene: TRBV2
abundance: few
d_gene: .
j_gene: TRBJ1-6
CDR3nt: TGTGCCAGCAGTGACAGGGCCTATAATTCACCCCTCCACTTT
CDR3aa: CASSDRAYNSPLHF

v_gene: TRBV15
abundance: medium-sized
d_gene: TRBD1
j_gene: TRBJ1-1
CDR3nt: TGTGCCACCAGCAGGGACAGGCAGACTGAAGCTTTCTTT
CDR3aa: CATSRDRQTEAFF

v_gene: TRBV19
abundance: .
d_gene: .
j_gene: TRBJ2-2
CDR3nt: TGTGCCAGTAGTAGGCAGGGGCCGAACACCGGGGAGCTGTTTTTT
CDR3aa: CASSRQGPNTGELFF

v_gene: TRBV7-2
abundance: few
d_gene: .
j_gene: TRBJ1-2
CDR3nt: TGTGCCAGCAGCAAAAGCAGGGAGTCCCTTGGCTACACCTTC
CDR3aa: CASSKSRESLGYTF

v_gene: TRBV12-3/TRBV12-4
abundance: few
d_gene: .
j_gene: TRBJ1-6
CDR3nt: TGTGCCAGCAGTCCTCCAGGCCGTGGTTCACCCCTCCACTTT
CDR3aa: CASSPPGRGSPLHF

v_gene: TRBV6-2/TRBV6-3
abundance: few
d_gene: .
j_gene: TRBJ2-5
CDR3nt: TGTGCCAGCAGCCCCGGGGAAGAGACCCAGTACTTC
CDR3aa: CASSPGEETQYF

v_gene: TRBV6-5
abundance: .
d_gene: .
j_gene: TRBJ1-2
CDR3nt: TGTGCCAGCAGTTCGCAGGGCCCCAACTATGGCTACACCTTC
CDR3aa: CASSSQGPNYGYTF

v_gene: TRBV20-1
abundance: .
d_gene: .
j_gene: TRBJ1-1
CDR3nt: TGCAGTGCTAGAGATGAATTGGCGCTGGTTGAAGCTTTCTTT
CDR3aa: CSARDELALVEAFF

v_gene: TRBV27
abundance: few
d_gene: TRBD1
j_gene: TRBJ1-1
CDR3nt: TGTGCCAGCAGTCCCTTCCCCACAGGGGCAGGAAGCACTGAAGCTTTCTTT
CDR3aa: CASSPFPTGAGSTEAFF

v_gene: TRBV6-1
abundance: few
d_gene: .
j_gene: TRBJ2-5
CDR3nt: TGTGCCAGCATGCAGGGACCGATAGAGACCCAGTACTTC
CDR3aa: CASMQGPIETQYF

v_gene: TRBV27
abundance: medium-sized
d_gene: TRBD1
j_gene: TRBJ1-5
CDR3nt: TGTGCCAGCAGTTTGGGACAGGGCAATCAGCCCCAGCATTTT
CDR3aa: CASSLGQGNQPQHF

v_gene: TRBV18
abundance: .
d_gene: .
j_gene: TRBJ1-1
CDR3nt: TGTGCCAGCTCCGGGGGGACGTACACTGAAGCTTTCTTT
CDR3aa: CASSGGTYTEAFF

v_gene: TRBV20-1
abundance: few
d_gene: TRBD2
j_gene: TRBJ2-3
CDR3nt: TGCAGTGCTACACTAGCGGGGGTATCAGATACGCAGTATTTT
CDR3aa: CSATLAGVSDTQYF

v_gene: TRBV12-3/TRBV12-4
abundance: .
d_gene: .
j_gene: TRBJ1-6
CDR3nt: TGTGCCTGTGGCAGGTCCAATTCACCCCTCCACTTT
CDR3aa: CACGRSNSPLHF

v_gene: TRBV6-1
abundance: medium-sized
d_gene: TRBD1
j_gene: TRBJ1-1
CDR3nt: TGTGCCAGCAGTCCTACAACAGGGGGAAGCGAAGCTTTCTTT
CDR3aa: CASSPTTGGSEAFF

v_gene: TRBV20-1
abundance: few
d_gene: .
j_gene: TRBJ2-3
CDR3nt: TGCAGCGCCACTAGTTCGGGCTGGACACTAGCTAGCACAGATACGCAGTATTTT
CDR3aa: CSATSSGWTLASTDTQYF